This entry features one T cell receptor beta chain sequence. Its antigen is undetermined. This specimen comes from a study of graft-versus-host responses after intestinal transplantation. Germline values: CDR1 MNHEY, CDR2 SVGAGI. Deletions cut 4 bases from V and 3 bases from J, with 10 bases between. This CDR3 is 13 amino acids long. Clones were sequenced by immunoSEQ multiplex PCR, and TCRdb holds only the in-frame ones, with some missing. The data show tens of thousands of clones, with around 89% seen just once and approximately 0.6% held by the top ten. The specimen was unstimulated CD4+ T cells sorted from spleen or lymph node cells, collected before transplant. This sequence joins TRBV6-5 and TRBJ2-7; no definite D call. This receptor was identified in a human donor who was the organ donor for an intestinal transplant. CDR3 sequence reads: CASSFNKNYEQYF. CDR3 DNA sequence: TGTGCCAGCAGTTTCAACAAAAACTACGAGCAGTACTTC.